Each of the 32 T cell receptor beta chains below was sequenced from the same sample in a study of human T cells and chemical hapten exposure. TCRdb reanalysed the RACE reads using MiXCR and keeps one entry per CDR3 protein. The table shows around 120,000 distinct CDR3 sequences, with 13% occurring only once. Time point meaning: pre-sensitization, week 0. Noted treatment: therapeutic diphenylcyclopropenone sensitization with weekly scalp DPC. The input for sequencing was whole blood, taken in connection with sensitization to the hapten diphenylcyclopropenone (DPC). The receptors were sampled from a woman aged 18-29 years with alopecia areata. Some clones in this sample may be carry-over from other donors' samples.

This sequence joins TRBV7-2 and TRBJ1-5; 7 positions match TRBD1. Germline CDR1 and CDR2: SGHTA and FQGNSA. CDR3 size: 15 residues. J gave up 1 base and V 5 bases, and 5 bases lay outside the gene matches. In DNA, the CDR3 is TGTGCCAGCAGCACCCAGACAGGGAGCAATCAGCCCCAGCATTTT. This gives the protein CASSTQTGSNQPQHF.

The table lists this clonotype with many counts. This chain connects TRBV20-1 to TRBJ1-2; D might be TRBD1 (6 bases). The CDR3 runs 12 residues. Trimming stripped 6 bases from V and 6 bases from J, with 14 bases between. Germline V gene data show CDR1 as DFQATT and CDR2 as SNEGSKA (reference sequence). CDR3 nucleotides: TGCAGTGCGTTCCAGGGGTCCCATGGCTACACCTTC. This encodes CSAFQGSHGYTF.

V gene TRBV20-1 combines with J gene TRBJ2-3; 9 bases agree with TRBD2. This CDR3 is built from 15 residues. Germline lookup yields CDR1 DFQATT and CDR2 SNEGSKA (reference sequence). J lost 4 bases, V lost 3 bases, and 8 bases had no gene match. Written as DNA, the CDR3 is TGCAGTGCTAGTCCTCTAGCGGGGAAATCAGATACGCAGTATTTT. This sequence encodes CSASPLAGKSDTQYF.

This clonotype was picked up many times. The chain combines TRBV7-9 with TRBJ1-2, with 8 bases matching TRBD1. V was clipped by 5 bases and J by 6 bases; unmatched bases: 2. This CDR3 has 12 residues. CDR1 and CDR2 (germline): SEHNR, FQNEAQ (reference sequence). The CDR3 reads CASSPQGDGYTF. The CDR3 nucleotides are TGTGCCAGCAGCCCACAGGGGGATGGCTACACCTTC. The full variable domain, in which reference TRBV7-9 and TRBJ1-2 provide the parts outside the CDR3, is DTGVSQNPRHKITKRGQNVTFRCDPISEHNRLYWYRQTLGQGPEFLTYFQNEAQLEKSRLLSDRFSAERPKGSFSTLEIQRTEQGDSAMYLCASSPQGDGYTFGSGTRLTVV.

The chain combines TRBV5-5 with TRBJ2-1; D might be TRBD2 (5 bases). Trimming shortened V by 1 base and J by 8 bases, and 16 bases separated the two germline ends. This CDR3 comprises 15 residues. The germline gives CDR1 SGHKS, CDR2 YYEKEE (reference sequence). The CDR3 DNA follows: TGTGCCAGCAGCTTGTTGGGGAGAGGGCGGGATGAGCAGTTCTTC. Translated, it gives CASSLLGRGRDEQFF.

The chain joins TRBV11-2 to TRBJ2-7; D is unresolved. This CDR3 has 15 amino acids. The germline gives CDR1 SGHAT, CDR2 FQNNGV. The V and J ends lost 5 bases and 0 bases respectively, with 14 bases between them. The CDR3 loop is CASSQDLPSSYEQYF. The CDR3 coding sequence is TGTGCCAGCAGCCAGGACCTACCTTCCTCCTACGAGCAGTACTTC. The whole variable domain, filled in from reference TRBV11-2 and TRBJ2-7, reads EAGVAQSPRYKIIEKRQSVAFWCNPISGHATLYWYQQILGQGPKLLIQFQNNGVVDDSQLPKDRFSAERLKGVDSTLKIQPAKLEDSAVYLCASSQDLPSSYEQYFGPGTRLTVT.

CDR3 in amino acids: CASRDPWGENTEAFF. Here the CDR3 DNA reads TGTGCCAGCAGAGACCCGTGGGGGGAGAACACTGAAGCTTTCTTT. This chain links TRBV12-3 or TRBV12-4 with TRBJ1-1; possible D gene TRBD1, 5 bases. V lost 6 bases to trimming and J lost 1 base, with 15 bases between them. The CDR3 runs 15 residues.

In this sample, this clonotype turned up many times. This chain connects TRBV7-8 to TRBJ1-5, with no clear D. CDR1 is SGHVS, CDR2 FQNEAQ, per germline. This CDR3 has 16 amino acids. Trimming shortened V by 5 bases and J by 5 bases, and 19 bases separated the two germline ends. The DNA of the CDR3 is TGTGCCAGCAGCCACTATAGACACCCAGAAGATCAGCCCCAGCATTTT. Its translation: CASSHYRHPEDQPQHF.

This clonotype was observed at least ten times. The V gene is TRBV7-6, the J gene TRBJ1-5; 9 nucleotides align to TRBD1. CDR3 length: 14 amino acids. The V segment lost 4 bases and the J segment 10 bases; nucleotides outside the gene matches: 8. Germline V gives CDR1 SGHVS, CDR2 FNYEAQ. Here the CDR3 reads CASSYRDRDFPQHF. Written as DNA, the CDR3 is TGTGCCAGCAGCTACCGGGACAGGGATTTTCCCCAGCATTTT.

This CDR3 reads CASSRKPGTYEQYF. Written as DNA, the CDR3 is TGTGCCAGCAGCCGTAAGCCGGGAACCTACGAGCAGTACTTC. V and J are TRBV7-2 and TRBJ2-7, with a possible D match to TRBD2 (5 bases). V was shortened by 5 bases and J by 2 bases, with 13 bases between the two germline ends. The CDR3 length is 14 residues. Germline lookup yields CDR1 SGHTA and CDR2 FQGNSA.

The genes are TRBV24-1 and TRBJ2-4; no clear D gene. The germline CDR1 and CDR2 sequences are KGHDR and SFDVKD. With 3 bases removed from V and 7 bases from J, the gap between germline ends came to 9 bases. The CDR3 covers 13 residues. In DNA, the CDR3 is TGTGCCACCAGTGATCCGGCCAGGAACATTCAGTACTTC. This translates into CATSDPARNIQYF.

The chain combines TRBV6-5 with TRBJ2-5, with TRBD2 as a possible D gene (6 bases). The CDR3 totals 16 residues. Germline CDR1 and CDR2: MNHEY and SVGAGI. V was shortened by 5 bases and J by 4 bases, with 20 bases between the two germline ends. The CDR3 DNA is TGTGCCAGCAGTACGACTAGTAAGGGGTTGGGAGAGACCCAGTACTTC. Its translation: CASSTTSKGLGETQYF.

The CDR3 region has the DNA TGTGCCAGCGAAGAACCGGGACGGTCCGTCCTGACTTTC. It is translated as CASEEPGRSVLTF. The V call is TRBV7-9, the J call TRBJ2-6; D assignment may be TRBD1 or TRBD2 (5 bases each). This CDR3 is 13 amino acids long. V shed 8 bases and J shed 12 bases, with 17 bases lying between them. From germline, CDR1 is SEHNR and CDR2 FQNEAQ (reference sequence).

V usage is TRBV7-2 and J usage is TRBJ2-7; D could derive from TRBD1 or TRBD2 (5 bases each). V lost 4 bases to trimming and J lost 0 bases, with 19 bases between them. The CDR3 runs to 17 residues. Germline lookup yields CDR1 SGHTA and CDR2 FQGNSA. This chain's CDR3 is CASSSLGTPTPSYEQYF. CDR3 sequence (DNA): TGTGCCAGCAGCTCCCTCGGGACGCCTACCCCCTCCTACGAGCAGTACTTC.

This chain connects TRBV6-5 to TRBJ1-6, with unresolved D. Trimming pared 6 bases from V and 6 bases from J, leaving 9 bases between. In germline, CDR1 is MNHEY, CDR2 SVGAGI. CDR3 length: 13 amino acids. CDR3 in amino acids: CASRRLGNSPLHF. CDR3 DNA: TGTGCCAGCAGACGGCTGGGTAATTCACCCCTCCACTTT.

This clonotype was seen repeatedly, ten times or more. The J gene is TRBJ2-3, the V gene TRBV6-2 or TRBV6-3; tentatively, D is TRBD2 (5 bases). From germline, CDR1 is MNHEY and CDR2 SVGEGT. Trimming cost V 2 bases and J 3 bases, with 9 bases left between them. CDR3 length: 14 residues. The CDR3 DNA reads TGTGCCAGCAGTTACACTAGTCGGACAGATACGCAGTATTTT. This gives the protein CASSYTSRTDTQYF.

Here the CDR3 DNA reads TGTGCCAGCAGCCGCCGGCGGGGGAGGTACGAGCAGTACTTC. Its protein is CASSRRRGRYEQYF. The chain joins TRBV3-1 to TRBJ2-7, with TRBD2 matching 7 bases. CDR1 and CDR2 (germline): LGHDT, YNNKEL (reference sequence). This CDR3 is built from 14 residues. Trimming at V came to 4 bases and at J to 4 bases, leaving 7 bases not matched to a gene.

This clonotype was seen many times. In DNA, the CDR3 is TGTGCCAGCAGCTCCTTCCTTGGGGCGGGCAATCAGCCCCAGCATTTT. This gives the protein CASSSFLGAGNQPQHF. V and J are TRBV7-9 and TRBJ1-5, with D possibly TRBD1 on 5 matching bases. V gave up 4 bases and J gave up 2 bases, with 15 bases separating them. Germline CDR1 and CDR2: SEHNR and FQNEAQ (reference sequence). This CDR3 is built from 16 residues.

CDR3 region: CASSPMDSSGNTIYF. DNA for the CDR3: TGTGCCAGCAGCCCCATGGACAGCTCTGGAAACACCATATATTTT. V usage is TRBV7-9 and J usage is TRBJ1-3, with a possible D match to TRBD1 (6 bases). V lost 5 bases and J 0 bases, leaving 11 bases between the germline ends. CDR3 length: 15 residues. Germline V gene lookup returns CDR1 SEHNR and CDR2 FQNEAQ (reference sequence).

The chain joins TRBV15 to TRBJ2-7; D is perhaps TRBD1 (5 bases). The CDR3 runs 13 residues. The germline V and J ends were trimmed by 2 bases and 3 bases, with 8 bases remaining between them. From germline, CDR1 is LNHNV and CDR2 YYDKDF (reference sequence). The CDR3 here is CATSRTRDYEQYF. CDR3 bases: TGTGCCACCAGCAGAACCAGGGACTACGAGCAGTACTTC.

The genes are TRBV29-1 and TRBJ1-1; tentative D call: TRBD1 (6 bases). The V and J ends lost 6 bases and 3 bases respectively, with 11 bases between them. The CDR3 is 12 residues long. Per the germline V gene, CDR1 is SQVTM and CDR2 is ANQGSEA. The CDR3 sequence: CSVRQEYTEAFF. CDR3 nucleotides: TGCAGCGTAAGACAGGAATACACTGAAGCTTTCTTT.

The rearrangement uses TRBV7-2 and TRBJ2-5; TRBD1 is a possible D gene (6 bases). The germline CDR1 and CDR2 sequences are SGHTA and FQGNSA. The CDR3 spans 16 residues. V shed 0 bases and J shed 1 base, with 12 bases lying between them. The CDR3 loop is CASSLALTGFQETQYF. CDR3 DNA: TGTGCCAGCAGCTTAGCCCTTACAGGGTTCCAAGAGACCCAGTACTTC.

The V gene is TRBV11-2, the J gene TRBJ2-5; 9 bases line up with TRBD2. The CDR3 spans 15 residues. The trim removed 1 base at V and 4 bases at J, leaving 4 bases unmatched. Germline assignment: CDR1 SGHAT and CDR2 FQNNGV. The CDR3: CASSLVAGDRETQYF. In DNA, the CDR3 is TGTGCCAGCAGCTTAGTAGCGGGGGATCGAGAGACCCAGTACTTC.

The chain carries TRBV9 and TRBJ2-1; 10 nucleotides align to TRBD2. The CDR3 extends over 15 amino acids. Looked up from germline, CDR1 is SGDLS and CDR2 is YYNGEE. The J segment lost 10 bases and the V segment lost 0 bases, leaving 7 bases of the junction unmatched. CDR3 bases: TGTGCCAGCAGCGTAGTGGCTAGCGGGGGAGTCGAGCAGTTCTTC. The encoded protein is CASSVVASGGVEQFF.

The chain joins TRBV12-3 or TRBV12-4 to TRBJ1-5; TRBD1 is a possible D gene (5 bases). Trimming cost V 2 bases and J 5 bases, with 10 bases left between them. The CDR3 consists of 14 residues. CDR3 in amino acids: CASSLQGAYQPQHF. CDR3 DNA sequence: TGTGCCAGCAGTTTACAGGGAGCTTATCAGCCCCAGCATTTT.

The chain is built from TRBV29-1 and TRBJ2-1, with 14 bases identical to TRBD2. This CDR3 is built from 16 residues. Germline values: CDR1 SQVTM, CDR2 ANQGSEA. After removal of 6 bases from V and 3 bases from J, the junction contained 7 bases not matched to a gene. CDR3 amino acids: CSVVGLAGAIYNEQFF. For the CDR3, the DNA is TGCAGCGTCGTGGGACTAGCGGGGGCCATCTACAATGAGCAGTTCTTC.

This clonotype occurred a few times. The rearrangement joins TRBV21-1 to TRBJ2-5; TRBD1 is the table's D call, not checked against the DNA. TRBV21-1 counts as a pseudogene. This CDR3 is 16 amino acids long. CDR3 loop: CASRIAGQTYQETQYF. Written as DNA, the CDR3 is TGTGCCAGCAGGATCGCGGGACAGACGTACCAAGAGACCCAGTACTTC.

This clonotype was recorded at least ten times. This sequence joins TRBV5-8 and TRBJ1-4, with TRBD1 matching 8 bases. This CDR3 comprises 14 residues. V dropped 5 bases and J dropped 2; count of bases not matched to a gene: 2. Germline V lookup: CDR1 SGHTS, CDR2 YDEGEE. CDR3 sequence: CASSDRGTNEKLFF. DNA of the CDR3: TGTGCCAGCAGTGACAGGGGTACTAATGAAAAACTGTTTTTT.

The CDR3 sequence: CASSATGDTNREQFF. CDR3 bases: TGTGCCAGCAGCGCAACAGGGGACACCAATCGTGAGCAGTTCTTC. This rearrangement joins TRBV7-7 to TRBJ2-1, with 7 bases aligning to TRBD1. The CDR3 is made up of 15 amino acids. Germline V gives CDR1 SSHAT, CDR2 FNYEAQ (reference sequence). The V and J ends lost 5 bases and 9 bases, in that order; junction bases with no gene match: 13. The full variable domain, completed using reference TRBV7-7 and TRBJ2-1, is GAGVSQSPRYKVTKRGQDVTLRCDPISSHATLYWYQQALGQGPEFLTYFNYEAQPDKSGLPSDRFSAERPEGSISTLTIQRTEQRDSAMYRCASSATGDTNREQFFGPGTRLTVL.

This chain's CDR3 is CASSPTSSASYEQYF. CDR3 nucleotide sequence: TGTGCCAGCAGCCCGACATCGAGCGCCTCCTACGAGCAGTACTTC. The rearrangement uses TRBV4-2 and TRBJ2-7; no clear D. This CDR3 contains 15 residues. CDR1 and CDR2 (germline): LGHNA, YNFKEQ. V lost 4 bases, J lost 0 bases, and 13 bases lay in between.

CDR3 nucleotides: TGCAGTGCTAGAGTTATAGCGGGGGGCTACAATGAGCAGTTCTTC. It codes for CSARVIAGGYNEQFF. The chain uses TRBV20-1 and TRBJ2-1, with 10 nucleotides matching TRBD2. CDR1 is DFQATT and CDR2 is SNEGSKA in the germline V gene (reference sequence). The CDR3 has 15 amino acids. The V segment lost 1 base and the J segment 3 bases; nucleotides outside the gene matches: 3.

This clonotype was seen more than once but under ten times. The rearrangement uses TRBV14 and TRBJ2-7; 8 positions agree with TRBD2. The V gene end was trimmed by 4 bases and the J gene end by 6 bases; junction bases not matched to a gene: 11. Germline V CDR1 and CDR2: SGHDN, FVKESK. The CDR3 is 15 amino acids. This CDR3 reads CASSLAGGLGLEQYF. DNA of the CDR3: TGTGCCAGCAGCCTCGCGGGGGGCCTGGGACTCGAGCAGTACTTC.